This passage covers 2 T cell receptor beta chains from one sample sequenced in a study of cytomegalovirus exposure and HLA in healthy donors. The PCR used 60 Vbeta and 13 Jbeta primers. TCRdb keeps only in-frame clones here, not all; method: immunoSEQ multiplex PCR. The sample holds some 150,000 clones, 70% to 90% seen once. Material: PBMCs. The receptors here all came from a woman between 18 and 29 years old in good health and CMV-seronegative.

This clone was observed once. The CDR3 bases are TGTGCCAGCAGCTTAGACGGGGGGTACCAAGAGACCCAGTACTTC. Translation gives CASSLDGGYQETQYF. The J gene is TRBJ2-5, the V gene TRBV7-2; 7 positions agree with TRBD2. The CDR3 covers 15 residues. The germline V gene encodes CDR1 SGHTA and CDR2 FQGNSA. V dropped 1 base and J dropped 0; count of bases not matched to a gene: 2.

The chain combines TRBV15 with TRBJ2-1; D may be TRBD2 (5 bases). The V gene's germline CDR1 is LNHNV and CDR2 YYDKDF (reference sequence). The ends were cut back, 4 bases at V and 1 base at J, with 8 bases in the middle. The CDR3 is 14 amino acids. Here the CDR3 reads CATSTGVSYNEQFF. The CDR3 region has the DNA TGTGCCACCAGCACCGGGGTTTCCTACAATGAGCAGTTCTTC. The entire variable domain, with the rest obtained from reference TRBV15 and TRBJ2-1, is as follows: DAMVIQNPRYQVTQFGKPVTLSCSQTLNHNVMYWYQQKSSQAPKLLFHYYDKDFNNEADTPDNFQSRRPNTSFCFLDIRSPGLGDTAMYLCATSTGVSYNEQFFGPGTRLTVL.